The 15 T cell receptor beta chains given below trace back to one sample, sequenced in a study of blood T cells in healthy people across ages. The use of a sample-barcoded 5' primer and a J-beta primer mix characterized a second PCR of 7 to 11 cycles. TCRdb reprocessed the 5' RACE reads via MiXCR and lists one record per CDR3 protein. In the table there are about 930,000 distinct CDR3 sequences, 25% to 30% of which are singletons. This same sample was also part of a study on T cells of mothers and their children.

The sample consisted of blood. The receptors here all came from a woman between 35 and 50 years old in good health.

The gene calls are TRBV4-1 and TRBJ2-7; 9 bases agree with TRBD1. With 5 bases clipped from V and 1 base from J, the junction kept 6 bases outside the gene matches. CDR1 and CDR2 (germline): MGHRA, YSYEKL. The CDR3 spans 15 residues. The CDR3 DNA is TGCGCCAGCAGCGTGGGGACAGGGATTTCCTACGAGCAGTACTTC. This encodes CASSVGTGISYEQYF.

The J gene is TRBJ2-5, the V gene TRBV28, with TRBD2 identical over 15 bases. This CDR3 comprises 15 residues. V gave up 5 bases and J gave up 6 bases; unmatched junction bases: 4. Per germline, CDR1 MDHEN and CDR2 SYDVKM. CDR3 region: CASSQGLAGGKTQYF. The CDR3 DNA reads as TGTGCCAGCAGTCAGGGACTAGCGGGGGGAAAGACCCAGTACTTC.

The chain employs TRBV27 and TRBJ2-5; no clear D gene. Trimming pared 3 bases from V and 0 bases from J, leaving 2 bases between. From germline, CDR1 is MNHEY and CDR2 SMNVEV (reference sequence). The CDR3 is 12 amino acids. CDR3 DNA sequence: TGTGCCAGCAGTTTCCACCAAGAGACCCAGTACTTC. It is translated as CASSFHQETQYF.

This chain joins TRBV20-1 and TRBJ2-5; D may match TRBD1 or TRBD2 (5 bases each). The CDR3 contains 14 residues. The V and J ends lost 1 base and 4 bases respectively, with 13 bases between them. Germline loops: CDR1 DFQATT, CDR2 SNEGSKA (reference sequence). CDR3 protein: CSARAPGTGETQYF. The CDR3 DNA is TGCAGTGCTAGAGCCCCAGGGACCGGAGAGACCCAGTACTTC.

The chain couples TRBV5-5 to TRBJ1-5; the match to TRBD1 covers 9 bases. The V and J ends lost 3 bases and 7 bases, in that order; junction bases with no gene match: 14. This CDR3 has 17 amino acids. Germline loops: CDR1 SGHKS, CDR2 YYEKEE (reference sequence). CDR3 protein: CASSSLTGTGMLQPQHF. DNA of the CDR3: TGTGCCAGCAGCTCTCTTACCGGGACAGGGATGTTGCAGCCCCAGCATTTT.

The sample holds a few counts of this clonotype. This chain links TRBV14 with TRBJ2-1; D may match TRBD1 or TRBD2 (5 bases each). The CDR3 has 16 residues. V was pared by 1 base and J by 2 bases, with 12 bases between. Per the germline V gene, CDR1 is SGHDN and CDR2 is FVKESK. Here the CDR3 DNA reads TGTGCCAGCAGCCAAGTAGGGGACCCCACCTACAATGAGCAGTTCTTC. The encoded protein is CASSQVGDPTYNEQFF. Looking up the rest from reference TRBV14 and TRBJ2-1 gives the full variable domain: EAGVTQFPSHSVIEKGQTVTLRCDPISGHDNLYWYRRVMGKEIKFLLHFVKESKQDESGMPNNRFLAERTGGTYSTLKVQPAELEDSGVYFCASSQVGDPTYNEQFFGPGTRLTVL.

This chain uses TRBV5-5 with TRBJ1-1; weak D call: TRBD1 (6 bases). V was clipped by 5 bases and J by 5 bases, with 16 bases between them. Germline values: CDR1 SGHKS, CDR2 YYEKEE (reference sequence). The CDR3 spans 14 residues. The CDR3 DNA reads TGTGCCAGCAGTTTTACAGGGTGGGGAACTGAAGCTTTCTTT. Protein sequence: CASSFTGWGTEAFF.

The V and J genes are TRBV6-1 and TRBJ2-1; 12 positions agree with TRBD1. The CDR3 loop spans 15 amino acids. Germline V gives CDR1 MNHNS, CDR2 SASEGT. Trimming removed 5 bases from V and 8 bases from J; junction bases left unmatched: 7. In DNA form, the CDR3 reads TGTGCCAGCAGTTTTTGGGACAGGGGGCCGGATGAGCAGTTCTTC. Its translation is CASSFWDRGPDEQFF.

Regarding this clonotype: Just one base apart from a much larger clone, this may be a read error. This sequence joins TRBV29-1 and TRBJ2-7; D is unresolved. From germline, CDR1 is SQVTM and CDR2 ANQGSEA. CDR3 length equals 11 residues. The CDR3 protein is CCVTWDYEQYF. The CDR3 bases are TGCTGCGTGACCTGGGATTACGAGCAGTACTTC.

Points on this clonotype: Possible read error: a much larger clone is one base away. The chain couples TRBV28 to TRBJ2-7; TRBD1 matches at 10 bases. The trim removed 5 bases at V and 6 bases at J, leaving 7 bases unmatched. Germline-derived CDR1 and CDR2 are MDHEN and SYDVKM. CDR3 length: 14 residues. The CDR3 region is CASSRGTGVSEQYF. Here the CDR3 DNA reads TGTGCCAGCAGTCGGGGGACAGGGGTCAGCGAGCAGTACTTC.

V and J are TRBV7-8 and TRBJ1-2, with a weak D call TRBD1 (6 bases). CDR1 is SGHVS, CDR2 FQNEAQ, per germline. This CDR3 is built from 12 residues. Trimming pared 8 bases from V and 6 bases from J, leaving 13 bases between. The CDR3 region has the DNA TGTGCCAGCGGGGGCGCCTCCCATGGCTACACCTTC. As protein: CASGGASHGYTF.

A remark on this clonotype: The CDR3 end shows no conserved phenylalanine or tryptophan, and so a read error is likely. The chain couples TRBV28 to TRBJ1-2, with D perhaps matching TRBD1 (6 bases). V was cut by 5 bases and J by 4 bases, with 14 bases left in between. The CDR3 is 14 amino acids. Germline CDR1 MDHEN, CDR2 SYDVKM. The CDR3 DNA sequence: TGTGCCAGCAGTCCTCCGACCAGGGGCTATGGCTACACCTGC. This sequence encodes CASSPPTRGYGYTC.

The chain couples TRBV5-1 to TRBJ2-7; 7 nucleotides line up with TRBD1. The CDR3 is 17 residues long. J lost 2 bases, V lost 4 bases, and 15 bases had no gene match. The V gene's germline CDR1 is SGHRS and CDR2 YFSETQ. The CDR3 sequence: CASSPDLQTGSPYEQYF. CDR3 DNA sequence: TGCGCCAGCAGCCCTGATCTTCAGACAGGGTCCCCCTACGAGCAGTACTTC. The full variable domain, with the rest looked up from reference TRBV5-1 and TRBJ2-7, is KAGVTQTPRYLIKTRGQQVTLSCSPISGHRSVSWYQQTPGQGLQFLFEYFSETQRNKGNFPGRFSGRQFSNSRSEMNVSTLELGDSALYLCASSPDLQTGSPYEQYFGPGTRLTVT.

Only a few counts were recorded for this clonotype. This sequence joins TRBV6-4 and TRBJ1-1; D remains unclear. The V end was cut by 5 bases, the J end by 5 bases, with 12 bases between. CDR3 length: 13 amino acids. Germline V gives CDR1 MRHNA, CDR2 SNTAGT. CDR3 in DNA: TGTGCCAGCAGTCTTAGTCTTACAACTGAAGCTTTCTTT. Amino acids: CASSLSLTTEAFF.

This clonotype turned up a few times. V usage is TRBV7-2 and J usage is TRBJ2-1, with 10 positions matching TRBD1. The trim removed 7 bases at V and 5 bases at J, leaving 8 bases unmatched. Looked up from germline, CDR1 is SGHTA and CDR2 is FQGNSA. The CDR3 consists of 15 residues. CDR3 amino acids: CASNRDRGRNNEQFF. The CDR3 region has the DNA TGTGCCAGCAACCGTGACAGGGGGCGTAACAATGAGCAGTTCTTC.